Below are 32 T cell receptor beta chains sequenced from a single sample in a study of OX40 agonist ivuxolimab in advanced cancers. Sequencing was performed with immunoSEQ multiplex PCR; in TCRdb, only in-frame clones are kept and a portion is missing. The sample carries some 58,000 clones, 80% to 90% recorded once. Sample: CD4+ or CD8+ T cells sorted from blood, taken in a trial of the OX40 agonist ivuxolimab. The receptors were gathered from an adult with an advanced solid tumor such as melanoma, head and neck, liver or kidney cancer.

The rearrangement joins TRBV5-1 to TRBJ2-1; D is perhaps TRBD2 (5 bases). Germline-derived CDR1 and CDR2 are SGHRS and YFSETQ. This CDR3 is built from 15 residues. With 4 bases removed from V and 2 bases from J, the gap between germline ends came to 13 bases. The CDR3 loop is CASSPGSGAYNEQFF. CDR3 DNA: TGCGCCAGCAGCCCGGGGAGCGGCGCCTACAATGAGCAGTTCTTC.

This CDR3 is CASSVAGYGYNEQFF. The CDR3 DNA is TGTGCCAGCAGCGTAGCGGGGTACGGGTACAATGAGCAGTTCTTC. The V gene is TRBV7-3, the J gene TRBJ2-1, with TRBD2 matching 8 bases. This CDR3 comprises 15 residues. The V gene end was trimmed by 5 bases and the J gene end by 4 bases; junction bases not matched to a gene: 7. Germline CDR1 and CDR2: SGHTA and FQGTGA.

This clone has just one count. This sequence joins TRBV10-2 and TRBJ2-4; no reliable D call. Germline V gene data show CDR1 as WSHSY and CDR2 as SAAADI. Between the trimmed V and J ends, which lost 2 bases and 1 base, there was a span of 18 bases. This CDR3 has 18 residues. This chain's CDR3 is CASSEIRALPRAKNIQYF. Written as DNA, the CDR3 is TGCGCCAGCAGTGAGATCCGGGCCTTACCGAGGGCCAAAAACATTCAGTACTTC.

The chain joins TRBV5-1 to TRBJ2-7; D remains unclear. Deletions cut 0 bases from V and 7 bases from J, with 11 bases between. The CDR3 runs 13 residues. The germline CDR1 and CDR2 sequences are SGHRS and YFSETQ. This chain's CDR3 is CASSLGLDYEQYF. The CDR3 region has the DNA TGCGCCAGCAGCTTGGGATTGGATTATGAGCAGTACTTC. The variable domain in full, completed from reference TRBV5-1 and TRBJ2-7, reads KAGVTQTPRYLIKTRGQQVTLSCSPISGHRSVSWYQQTPGQGLQFLFEYFSETQRNKGNFPGRFSGRQFSNSRSEMNVSTLELGDSALYLCASSLGLDYEQYFGPGTRLTVT.

This clone has a single count. The genes are TRBV7-9 and TRBJ2-5, with D perhaps TRBD1 (6 bases). The CDR3 is 15 amino acids. In germline, CDR1 is SEHNR, CDR2 FQNEAQ (reference sequence). Trimming shortened V by 6 bases and J by 3 bases, and 17 bases separated the two germline ends. The CDR3 nucleotides are TGTGCCAGCAGTCGAAGGACAGTGTTAAAAGAGACCCAGTACTTC. Encoded protein: CASSRRTVLKETQYF.

The chain uses TRBV19 and TRBJ2-5, with D maybe TRBD2 (6 bases). The V end was cut by 2 bases, the J end by 4 bases, with 8 bases between. This CDR3 has 13 residues. Germline assignment: CDR1 LNHDA and CDR2 SQIVND (reference sequence). The CDR3 nucleotides read TGTGCCAGTAGTATACCCGGGGGAGAGACCCAGTACTTC. It specifies CASSIPGGETQYF. Combining the CDR3 with reference TRBV19 and TRBJ2-5 gives the whole variable domain DGGITQSPKYLFRKEGQNVTLSCEQNLNHDAMYWYRQDPGQGLRLIYYSQIVNDFQKGDIAEGYSVSREKKESFPLTVTSAQKNPTAFYLCASSIPGGETQYFGPGTRLLVL.

This clone was seen just once. The rearrangement uses TRBV6-5 and TRBJ2-5; the D gene could be TRBD1 or TRBD2 (5 bases each). The germline V gene has CDR1 MNHEY and CDR2 SVGAGI. The CDR3 has 15 residues. Trimming took off 8 bases at V and 4 bases at J, with 20 bases between the two ends. The CDR3 bases are TGTGCCAGCTGTCCCTTTGGGAGCCAGGGAGAGACCCAGTACTTC. It encodes CASCPFGSQGETQYF.

The rearrangement uses TRBV18 and TRBJ1-1; weak D call: TRBD1 (5 bases). The CDR3 is made up of 16 amino acids. Per the germline V gene, CDR1 is KGHSH and CDR2 is LQKENI. The V gene lost 3 bases and the J gene lost 1 base, with 15 bases spanning the gap. The DNA for the CDR3 is TGTGCCAGCTCACCTTTGACAGACACCCCGAACACTGAAGCTTTCTTT. This translates into CASSPLTDTPNTEAFF.

The chain couples TRBV5-1 to TRBJ1-4; weak D call: TRBD1 (6 bases). Looked up from germline, CDR1 is SGHRS and CDR2 is YFSETQ. The CDR3 is made up of 15 amino acids. Deletions cut 1 base from V and 5 bases from J, with 12 bases between. The CDR3 loop is CASSLIGGANEKLFF. In DNA form, the CDR3 reads TGCGCCAGCAGCTTGATTGGGGGGGCGAATGAAAAACTGTTTTTT.

This chain uses TRBV5-1 with TRBJ2-3; 8 nucleotides line up with TRBD2. The length of the CDR3 is 16 residues. Germline lookup yields CDR1 SGHRS and CDR2 YFSETQ. After removal of 3 bases from V and 0 bases from J, the junction contained 6 bases not matched to a gene. The CDR3 DNA sequence: TGCGCCAGCAGCTCGGGCGCTAGCGGGAGCACAGATACGCAGTATTTT. Its translation is CASSSGASGSTDTQYF.

This clone turned up a few times. The chain combines TRBV2 with TRBJ1-2, with a possible D match to TRBD1 (5 bases). Looked up from germline, CDR1 is SNHLY and CDR2 is FYNNEI. The CDR3 has 15 amino acids. The germline V and J ends were trimmed by 2 bases and 8 bases, with 18 bases remaining between them. DNA for the CDR3: TGTGCCAGCAGTGAAAATATTGCAGGGATCGGAGGCTACACCTTC. This sequence encodes CASSENIAGIGGYTF.

The sample holds one count of this clone. The chain has TRBV2 and TRBJ2-7, with 9 bases identical to TRBD2. CDR3 length: 14 residues. V lost 8 bases to trimming and J lost 2 bases; unmatched junction nucleotides: 7. Per the germline V gene, CDR1 is SNHLY and CDR2 is FYNNEI. CDR3 coding DNA: TGTGCCAGCTCCGCGGGAGGGGAGCCCTACGAGCAGTACGTC. It is translated as CASSAGGEPYEQYV.

This clone showed up just a few times. This chain uses TRBV11-2 with TRBJ2-1, with 15 bases fitting TRBD2. Trimming took 1 base from V and 1 from J; bases not matched to a gene: 5. The germline gives CDR1 SGHAT, CDR2 FQNNGV. CDR3 size: 19 residues. The CDR3 reads CASSLGWTSGRGSYNEQFF. The CDR3 region has the DNA TGTGCCAGCAGCTTAGGCTGGACTAGCGGGAGGGGGTCCTACAATGAGCAGTTCTTC. The full variable domain, in which reference TRBV11-2 and TRBJ2-1 provide the parts outside the CDR3, is EAGVAQSPRYKIIEKRQSVAFWCNPISGHATLYWYQQILGQGPKLLIQFQNNGVVDDSQLPKDRFSAERLKGVDSTLKIQPAKLEDSAVYLCASSLGWTSGRGSYNEQFFGPGTRLTVL.

This chain links TRBV7-2 with TRBJ2-7; the D gene is possibly TRBD2 (6 bases). This CDR3 region has 18 residues. The V and J ends lost 2 bases and 3 bases respectively, with 23 bases between them. Germline V gene lookup returns CDR1 SGHTA and CDR2 FQGNSA. The CDR3 is CASSLRTSPYGGSYEQYF. In DNA, the CDR3 is TGTGCCAGCAGCTTAAGAACTAGCCCTTATGGTGGAAGCTACGAGCAGTACTTC.

The genes are TRBV2 and TRBJ1-5, with 8 bases matching TRBD1. The junction had 1 base not matched to a gene; V was cut back by 4 bases and J by 5 bases. The CDR3 covers 13 residues. CDR1 SNHLY and CDR2 FYNNEI come from the germline V gene. DNA for the CDR3: TGTGCCAGCAGTGCGGACAGGGATCAGCCCCAGCATTTT. Residues: CASSADRDQPQHF.

This chain joins TRBV6-4 and TRBJ2-1; 8 bases are shared with TRBD1. CDR1 and CDR2 from the germline V gene are MRHNA and SNTAGT. V was clipped by 10 bases and J by 2 bases; unmatched bases: 7. The CDR3 is 14 amino acids. In nucleotides, the CDR3 is TGTGCCACCAGCCCGACAGGGGCCTACAATGAGCAGTTCTTC. This sequence encodes CATSPTGAYNEQFF.

This chain links TRBV5-1 with TRBJ2-2; D gene ambiguous. V was shortened by 6 bases and J by 6 bases, with 12 bases between the two germline ends. Germline V gene lookup returns CDR1 SGHRS and CDR2 YFSETQ. The CDR3 extends over 13 amino acids. Here the CDR3 reads CASTSALPGELFF. The CDR3 coding sequence is TGCGCCAGCACCAGTGCCCTACCCGGGGAGCTGTTTTTT.

The V call is TRBV5-1, the J call TRBJ2-1; the match to TRBD1 covers 9 bases. Germline lookup yields CDR1 SGHRS and CDR2 YFSETQ. There are 17 residues in the CDR3. V shed 1 base, J shed 4 bases, and the junction held 9 bases outside the gene matches. CDR3 nucleotide sequence: TGCGCCAGCAGCTTGTACTCCCCGGGACAGGGTTACAATGAGCAGTTCTTC. Amino acids: CASSLYSPGQGYNEQFF.

The chain carries TRBV9 and TRBJ2-3, with a tentative D call TRBD2 (7 bases). CDR1 and CDR2 from the germline V gene are SGDLS and YYNGEE. CDR3 length: 14 residues. Trimming removed 1 base from V and 6 bases from J, with 12 bases in between. DNA of the CDR3: TGTGCCAGCAGCGTAAATGGGAGGGGGGATACGCAGTATTTT. Translating it yields CASSVNGRGDTQYF.

This chain uses TRBV5-1 with TRBJ2-3, with no clear D. The CDR3 loop spans 14 amino acids. CDR1 is SGHRS, CDR2 YFSETQ, per germline. V lost 1 base and J lost 2, with 8 bases in between. This CDR3 reads CASSLRAPTDTQYF. The CDR3 DNA is TGCGCCAGCAGCTTGAGGGCACCCACAGATACGCAGTATTTT.

V gene TRBV5-1 combines with J gene TRBJ2-1, with D uncertain. The CDR3 is 15 residues long. The V gene's germline CDR1 is SGHRS and CDR2 YFSETQ. Trimming left V 0 bases short and J 2 bases short, with 9 bases between. DNA of the CDR3: TGCGCCAGCAGCTTGGGAGATACCACCTACAATGAGCAGTTCTTC. This sequence encodes CASSLGDTTYNEQFF.

The genes are TRBV5-6 and TRBJ2-1; tentatively, D is TRBD1 or TRBD2 (5 bases each). V lost 2 bases and J lost 8, with 11 bases in between. The CDR3 runs 13 residues. Germline lookup yields CDR1 SGHDT and CDR2 YYEEEE. The CDR3 DNA is TGTGCCAGCAGCTTCCCAGGGACGGATGAGCAGTTCTTC. The encoded protein is CASSFPGTDEQFF. Filled out from reference TRBV5-6 and TRBJ2-1, the complete variable domain reads DAGVTQSPTHLIKTRGQQVTLRCSPKSGHDTVSWYQQALGQGPQFIFQYYEEEERQRGNFPDRFSGHQFPNYSSELNVNALLLGDSALYLCASSFPGTDEQFFGPGTRLTVL.

The chain carries TRBV13 and TRBJ2-5; D not resolved. This CDR3 contains 13 residues. V was cut by 5 bases and J by 0 bases, with 7 bases left in between. Per the germline V gene, CDR1 is PRHDT and CDR2 is FYEKMQ (reference sequence). Here the CDR3 DNA reads TGTGCCAGCAGCCTTAGAGACCAAGAGACCCAGTACTTC. Translated, it gives CASSLRDQETQYF.

The chain recombines TRBV5-3 with TRBJ2-4, with 7 bases that match TRBD2. TRBV5-3 is an ORF for which the function is uncertain. This CDR3 is built from 15 residues. Trimming at V came to 4 bases and at J to 0 bases, leaving 4 bases not matched to a gene. In DNA, the CDR3 is TGTGCCAGAAGCGCGAGCGGGACAGCCAAAAACATTCAGTACTTC. Its translation: CARSASGTAKNIQYF.

The chain employs TRBV5-1 and TRBJ2-3; no definite D call. V was shortened by 0 bases and J by 10 bases, with 15 bases between the two germline ends. The CDR3 is made up of 14 amino acids. Germline loops: CDR1 SGHRS, CDR2 YFSETQ. CDR3 in amino acids: CASSLGQAPDAQYF. CDR3 coding DNA: TGCGCCAGCAGCTTGGGGCAGGCCCCGGATGCGCAGTATTTT.

This chain joins TRBV4-2 and TRBJ2-5; D remains ambiguous. CDR3 length: 13 residues. V lost 4 bases and J lost 5, with 11 bases in between. Germline-derived CDR1 and CDR2 are LGHNA and YNFKEQ. The CDR3 sequence: CASSRQLGETQYF. The DNA for the CDR3 is TGTGCCAGCAGCCGCCAGCTTGGGGAGACCCAGTACTTC.

This chain joins TRBV4-1 and TRBJ1-2; 7 bases map to TRBD1. The CDR3 runs 15 residues. Looked up from germline, CDR1 is MGHRA and CDR2 is YSYEKL. Trimming removed 6 bases from V and 6 bases from J; junction bases left unmatched: 13. For the CDR3, the DNA is TGCGCCAGCAGGAATCCTCTTCAGGGGGGAAATGGCTACACCTTC. Protein: CASRNPLQGGNGYTF.

The gene calls are TRBV2 and TRBJ2-1; TRBD2 agrees at 9 bases. The V gene's germline CDR1 is SNHLY and CDR2 FYNNEI. The CDR3 covers 14 residues. Here the CDR3 reads CGGASGTQYNEQFF. The CDR3 DNA sequence: TGTGGCGGGGCTAGCGGGACCCAGTACAATGAGCAGTTCTTC.

The chain uses TRBV18 and TRBJ1-4; possible D gene TRBD1, 6 bases. Germline CDR1 and CDR2: KGHSH and LQKENI. V was cut by 2 bases and J by 8 bases, with 9 bases left in between. The CDR3 consists of 13 residues. The CDR3 is CASSPDRLEKLFF. CDR3 DNA: TGTGCCAGCTCACCAGACAGGTTGGAAAAACTGTTTTTT.

CDR3 residues: CASSLAASGTGELFF. The DNA of the CDR3 is TGCGCCAGCAGCTTGGCCGCTAGCGGTACCGGGGAGCTGTTTTTT. The V call is TRBV5-1, the J call TRBJ2-2; TRBD2 agrees at 7 bases. With 0 bases clipped from V and 5 bases from J, the junction kept 4 bases outside the gene matches. This CDR3 has 15 residues. CDR1 is SGHRS and CDR2 is YFSETQ in the germline V gene.

This clone was picked up one time. The chain uses TRBV30 and TRBJ2-5; TRBD1 or TRBD2 may be the D gene (5 bases each). CDR3 length: 13 amino acids. Germline CDR1 reads GTSNPN; CDR2 reads SVGIG (reference sequence). V was pared by 1 base and J by 4 bases, with 10 bases between. CDR3 region: CAWSGDPLETQYF. The CDR3 DNA is TGTGCCTGGAGTGGGGACCCCTTAGAGACCCAGTACTTC.

The rearrangement joins TRBV4-2 to TRBJ1-1; D remains ambiguous. Germline CDR1 reads LGHNA; CDR2 reads YNFKEQ. There are 15 residues in the CDR3. V lost 4 bases, J lost 1 base, and 13 bases lay in between. The CDR3 coding sequence is TGTGCCAGCAGCCGAGAACAGACACAGAACACTGAAGCTTTCTTT. The encoded protein is CASSREQTQNTEAFF.